This entry lists 27 T cell receptor beta chains sequenced from one sample in a study of shared clonotypes between healthy human individuals. Data came from immunoSEQ multiplex PCR; TCRdb stores just in-frame clones and leaves some out. The table lists approximately 1,500,000 clones, 98% of them singletons. Sequencing input: naive CD4+ T cells sorted from blood. Subset described: CD45RA+ positively selected. Receptors were obtained from a man aged 25 to 40 in good health.

The chain carries TRBV28 and TRBJ2-1; the match to TRBD2 covers 8 bases. This CDR3 has 16 amino acids. The V and J ends lost 6 bases and 4 bases, in that order; junction bases with no gene match: 11. Germline V lookup: CDR1 MDHEN, CDR2 SYDVKM. Here the CDR3 reads CASSFLASGLYNEQFF. Written as DNA, the CDR3 is TGTGCCAGCAGCTTCCTCGCTAGCGGGTTGTACAATGAGCAGTTCTTC.

The genes are TRBV28 and TRBJ2-5, with 10 bases matching TRBD2. The CDR3 is made up of 16 amino acids. Trimming at V came to 4 bases and at J to 1 base, leaving 6 bases not matched to a gene. Germline CDR1 reads MDHEN; CDR2 reads SYDVKM. For the CDR3, the DNA is TGTGCCAGCAGTTCTCGGACTAGCGGCCCCCAAGAGACCCAGTACTTC. Protein product: CASSSRTSGPQETQYF.

On this clone: Other DNA sequences in the sample encode the same CDR3. The V gene is TRBV5-1, the J gene TRBJ2-7; a possible D gene is TRBD2 (6 bases). This CDR3 spans 16 amino acids. Germline V gene data show CDR1 as SGHRS and CDR2 as YFSETQ. Trimming shortened V by 1 base and J by 0 bases, and 14 bases separated the two germline ends. In DNA, the CDR3 is TGCGCCAGCAGCTTGAGGGGTAGCGGAAGCTCCTACGAGCAGTACTTC. Translation: CASSLRGSGSSYEQYF.

This rearrangement joins TRBV18 to TRBJ2-1; 12 positions agree with TRBD2. The ends lost 2 bases at V and 4 bases at J; junction bases unmatched: 6. Germline lookup yields CDR1 KGHSH and CDR2 LQKENI. This CDR3 contains 17 residues. The DNA of the CDR3 is TGTGCCAGCTCACCAAAGCCTAGCGGGAGGGGATACAATGAGCAGTTCTTC. It codes for CASSPKPSGRGYNEQFF.

The chain uses TRBV29-1 and TRBJ2-4; 9 nucleotides match TRBD1. The V gene's germline CDR1 is SQVTM and CDR2 ANQGSEA. CDR3 length: 16 amino acids. After removal of 4 bases from V and 2 bases from J, the junction contained 9 bases not matched to a gene. The DNA of the CDR3 is TGCAGCGTTGCCGGGACAGGGAGGACGCCCAAAAACATTCAGTACTTC. This codes for CSVAGTGRTPKNIQYF.

V is TRBV27 and J is TRBJ2-7, with TRBD1 identical over 8 bases. The CDR3 consists of 15 residues. Germline V gene data show CDR1 as MNHEY and CDR2 as SMNVEV (reference sequence). V lost 6 bases to trimming and J lost 1 base; unmatched junction nucleotides: 8. This CDR3 is CASSSGQGNSYEQYF. In nucleotides, the CDR3 is TGTGCCAGCAGCTCTGGACAGGGTAATTCCTACGAGCAGTACTTC.

The chain employs TRBV18 and TRBJ2-7; 8 bases agree with TRBD2. V was clipped by 4 bases and J by 5 bases; unmatched bases: 13. The CDR3 sequence is 16 residues long. CDR1 KGHSH and CDR2 LQKENI come from the germline V gene. CDR3 sequence: CASSLPSGRFFHEQYF. CDR3 sequence (DNA): TGTGCCAGCTCACTCCCCAGCGGGAGATTTTTCCACGAGCAGTACTTC.

The chain links TRBV11-1 to TRBJ2-3; D unclear. V was clipped by 1 base and J by 2 bases, with 13 bases between them. From germline, CDR1 is SGHAT and CDR2 FQDESV (reference sequence). This CDR3 has 16 residues. The CDR3 bases are TGTGCCAGCAGCTTAGAAAGCCTACTCAACACAGATACGCAGTATTTT. Translation gives CASSLESLLNTDTQYF.

This chain links TRBV5-8 with TRBJ2-7, with TRBD2 identical over 8 bases. The CDR3 loop spans 15 amino acids. Per germline, CDR1 SGHTS and CDR2 YDEGEE. V lost 5 bases and J lost 3; bases outside the gene matches: 10. The CDR3 DNA reads TGTGCCAGCAGTTATAGGAGCGGGAGAAGCTACGAGCAGTACTTC. This codes for CASSYRSGRSYEQYF.

This chain connects TRBV5-1 to TRBJ2-7, with 10 bases identical to TRBD2. Germline lookup yields CDR1 SGHRS and CDR2 YFSETQ. V trimming: 0 bases; J trimming: 2 bases; junction bases outside the gene matches: 5. This CDR3 contains 16 residues. The CDR3 DNA reads TGCGCCAGCAGCTTGGGGGCGGGACTAGCGCCCTACGAGCAGTACTTC. Translation: CASSLGAGLAPYEQYF.

The rearrangement joins TRBV7-9 to TRBJ1-4; 8 bases are shared with TRBD1. CDR3 length: 16 residues. V trimming: 4 bases; J trimming: 2 bases; junction bases outside the gene matches: 6. CDR1 and CDR2 from the germline V gene are SEHNR and FQNEAQ (reference sequence). CDR3 DNA: TGTGCCAGCAGCTGGGACAGACAGGGGACTAATGAAAAACTGTTTTTT. This translates into CASSWDRQGTNEKLFF.

This clone was counted once. The rearrangement links TRBV7-8 to TRBJ2-7; 7 bases align to TRBD1. CDR1 is SGHVS, CDR2 FQNEAQ, per germline. The CDR3 loop spans 14 amino acids. V trimming: 5 bases; J trimming: 4 bases; junction bases outside the gene matches: 8. This CDR3 is CASSLYRGVYEQYF. In DNA, the CDR3 is TGTGCCAGCAGCCTCTACAGGGGTGTTTACGAGCAGTACTTC.

The chain recombines TRBV7-9 with TRBJ2-2; D may be TRBD1 or TRBD2 (6 bases each). The CDR3 has 17 amino acids. The V and J ends lost 4 bases and 3 bases respectively, with 18 bases between them. CDR1 is SEHNR and CDR2 is FQNEAQ in the germline V gene (reference sequence). Written as DNA, the CDR3 is TGTGCCAGCAGCTCTGGCGGAGGGACAAGGGACACCGGGGAGCTGTTTTTT. This codes for CASSSGGGTRDTGELFF.

The chain links TRBV15 to TRBJ2-7, with TRBD1 identical over 10 bases. V shed 5 bases, J shed 2 bases, and the junction held 3 bases outside the gene matches. The CDR3 spans 14 residues. Germline CDR1 reads LNHNV; CDR2 reads YYDKDF (reference sequence). The CDR3 coding sequence is TGTGCCACCAGCGACAGGGGGCGAACCTACGAGCAGTACTTC. Translation gives CATSDRGRTYEQYF.

The chain couples TRBV5-1 to TRBJ2-3; 13 bases map to TRBD2. Germline CDR1 SGHRS, CDR2 YFSETQ. The CDR3 extends over 16 amino acids. Losses at the gene ends were 8 bases for V and 4 bases for J; bases not matched to a gene: 10. CDR3 nucleotides: TGCGCCAGTTGCCCTGGGACTAGCGGGGAGGCAGATACGCAGTATTTT. Translating it yields CASCPGTSGEADTQYF.

The rearrangement links TRBV10-3 to TRBJ2-7; 7 nucleotides align to TRBD2. V trimming: 10 bases; J trimming: 0 bases; junction bases outside the gene matches: 3. The germline V gene has CDR1 ENHRY and CDR2 SYGVKD. The CDR3 is 12 residues long. This chain's CDR3 is CASREDSYEQYF. The CDR3 DNA is TGTGCCAGCCGGGAGGACTCCTACGAGCAGTACTTC.

This chain uses TRBV5-1 with TRBJ1-4; the D gene is possibly TRBD1 (6 bases). This CDR3 region has 14 residues. Trimming stripped 4 bases from V and 8 bases from J, with 15 bases between. The germline CDR1 and CDR2 sequences are SGHRS and YFSETQ. DNA for the CDR3: TGCGCCAGCAGCCCAAGCCAGGGGTGGGAAAAACTGTTTTTT. Amino acids: CASSPSQGWEKLFF. Complete variable domain (other parts from reference TRBV5-1 and TRBJ1-4): KAGVTQTPRYLIKTRGQQVTLSCSPISGHRSVSWYQQTPGQGLQFLFEYFSETQRNKGNFPGRFSGRQFSNSRSEMNVSTLELGDSALYLCASSPSQGWEKLFFGSGTQLSVL.

CDR3 in amino acids: CAWSVWDRGIQPQHF. The DNA of the CDR3 is TGTGCCTGGAGTGTTTGGGACAGGGGGATTCAGCCCCAGCATTTT. The V and J genes are TRBV30 and TRBJ1-5; 11 nucleotides align to TRBD1. The ends lost 0 bases at V and 6 bases at J; junction bases unmatched: 4. Per the germline V gene, CDR1 is GTSNPN and CDR2 is SVGIG (reference sequence). The CDR3 contains 15 residues. Using reference TRBV30 and TRBJ1-5 for the parts outside the CDR3, the full variable domain is SQTIHQWPATLVQPVGSPLSLECTVEGTSNPNLYWYRQAAGRGLQLLFYSVGIGQISSEVPQNLSASRPQDRQFILSSKKLLLSDSGFYLCAWSVWDRGIQPQHFGDGTRLSIL.

This clone was seen a single time. This rearrangement joins TRBV28 to TRBJ2-1, with 9 bases lining up with TRBD1. Germline V gene lookup returns CDR1 MDHEN and CDR2 SYDVKM. CDR3 length: 19 residues. V trimming: 6 bases; J trimming: 3 bases; junction bases outside the gene matches: 18. CDR3 in DNA: TGTGCCAGCAGATTGAGACAGGGGGTTGTCCAGCGGGACTACAATGAGCAGTTCTTC. Protein: CASRLRQGVVQRDYNEQFF.

The genes are TRBV2 and TRBJ1-5; 10 nucleotides line up with TRBD1. V lost 6 bases, J lost 2 bases, and 10 bases stayed unmatched. The CDR3 has 17 residues. Germline V gene data show CDR1 as SNHLY and CDR2 as FYNNEI. The CDR3 is CASRRDRGRGGNQPQHF. CDR3 sequence (DNA): TGTGCCAGCAGGAGGGACAGGGGTAGGGGAGGCAATCAGCCCCAGCATTTT.

This clone was observed a single time. At the DNA level, this CDR3 is encoded by other sequences in the same sample as well. This sequence joins TRBV5-4 and TRBJ2-5; possible D gene TRBD2, 6 bases. The CDR3 has 14 residues. Trimming pared 0 bases from V and 2 bases from J, leaving 8 bases between. Germline CDR1 reads SGHNT; CDR2 reads YYREEE (reference sequence). CDR3 nucleotides: TGTGCCAGCAGCTTGGTAGCGGAACAAGAGACCCAGTACTTC. This encodes CASSLVAEQETQYF.

This clone has only one observation. The chain joins TRBV29-1 to TRBJ2-3, with D perhaps TRBD1 (5 bases). The CDR3 length is 12 residues. Trimming removed 6 bases at V and 1 base at J, with 8 bases between. Germline CDR1 is SQVTM and CDR2 is ANQGSEA. The chain's CDR3 is CSVMTGTDTQYF. In nucleotides, the CDR3 is TGCAGCGTGATGACAGGCACAGATACGCAGTATTTT.

The chain has TRBV5-1 and TRBJ1-2; D gene ambiguous. The V end lost 4 bases, the J end lost 8 bases, and 12 bases lay between the germline ends. The CDR3 sequence is 12 residues long. Germline CDR1 reads SGHRS; CDR2 reads YFSETQ. The CDR3 DNA sequence: TGCGCCAGCAGCAGCGGATCAAAGGGCTACACCTTC. It specifies CASSSGSKGYTF. Full variable domain (missing parts from reference TRBV5-1 and TRBJ1-2): KAGVTQTPRYLIKTRGQQVTLSCSPISGHRSVSWYQQTPGQGLQFLFEYFSETQRNKGNFPGRFSGRQFSNSRSEMNVSTLELGDSALYLCASSSGSKGYTFGSGTRLTVV.

This chain links TRBV5-1 with TRBJ2-5, with 7 bases identical to TRBD2. J was trimmed by 5 bases and V by 6 bases; bases with no gene match: 7. Looked up from germline, CDR1 is SGHRS and CDR2 is YFSETQ. There are 13 residues in the CDR3. The CDR3, as DNA: TGCGCCAGCAACCGGGGAGGGCAGGAGACCCAGTACTTC. Residues: CASNRGGQETQYF.

This sequence joins TRBV28 and TRBJ2-4, with a tentative D call TRBD1 (6 bases). Trimming stripped 8 bases from V and 0 bases from J, with 11 bases between. Germline CDR1 is MDHEN and CDR2 is SYDVKM. The CDR3 totals 14 residues. The CDR3 is CASHQGSAKNIQYF. As DNA, the CDR3 is TGTGCCAGCCACCAGGGGTCAGCCAAAAACATTCAGTACTTC.

The chain is built from TRBV5-1 and TRBJ2-4; maybe TRBD2 (6 bases). Germline assignment: CDR1 SGHRS and CDR2 YFSETQ. Between the trimmed V and J ends, which lost 6 bases and 1 base, there was a span of 11 bases. The CDR3 is 14 residues long. The CDR3 sequence is CASTGEGAKNIQYF. The CDR3 DNA is TGCGCCAGCACGGGAGAGGGGGCCAAAAACATTCAGTACTTC.

The chain recombines TRBV19 with TRBJ2-2; D gene ambiguous. Trimming cost V 6 bases and J 6 bases, with 5 bases left between them. The CDR3 sequence is 11 residues long. CDR1 and CDR2 (germline): LNHDA, SQIVND (reference sequence). The CDR3 loop reads CASRAAGELFF. CDR3 nucleotide sequence: TGTGCCAGTAGGGCGGCCGGGGAGCTGTTTTTT. The full variable domain, its missing parts supplied by reference TRBV19 and TRBJ2-2, is DGGITQSPKYLFRKEGQNVTLSCEQNLNHDAMYWYRQDPGQGLRLIYYSQIVNDFQKGDIAEGYSVSREKKESFPLTVTSAQKNPTAFYLCASRAAGELFFGEGSRLTVL.